A single sample is the source of the 28 T cell receptor beta chains below, sequenced in a study of early T cells in non-severe SARS-CoV-2 infection. TCRdb used MiXCR to reprocess the 5' RACE reads, holding one entry per CDR3 protein. Among around 78,000 distinct CDR3 sequences listed, roughly a tenth were seen once. The sequences come from whole blood, collected at baseline. These receptors came from an adult who was a healthcare worker with PCR-confirmed SARS-CoV-2 infection or an uninfected control (not recorded which).

This clonotype showed up just a few times. The CDR3 sequence: CASSARQGLDTQYF. Written as DNA, the CDR3 is TGTGCCAGCAGCGCCAGACAGGGATTAGATACGCAGTATTTT. The rearrangement links TRBV7-2 to TRBJ2-3; 7 nucleotides match TRBD1. From germline, CDR1 is SGHTA and CDR2 FQGNSA. The V gene end was trimmed by 5 bases and the J gene end by 5 bases; junction bases not matched to a gene: 7. This CDR3 region has 14 residues.

This chain connects TRBV5-1 to TRBJ1-1; D is undetermined. The CDR3 consists of 15 residues. CDR1 is SGHRS and CDR2 is YFSETQ in the germline V gene. V shed 4 bases and J shed 1 base, with 14 bases lying between them. This CDR3 reads CASSPDGQPNTEAFF. DNA of the CDR3: TGCGCCAGCAGCCCTGATGGGCAGCCGAACACTGAAGCTTTCTTT. Using reference TRBV5-1 and TRBJ1-1 for the parts outside the CDR3, the full variable domain is KAGVTQTPRYLIKTRGQQVTLSCSPISGHRSVSWYQQTPGQGLQFLFEYFSETQRNKGNFPGRFSGRQFSNSRSEMNVSTLELGDSALYLCASSPDGQPNTEAFFGQGTRLTVV.

The J gene is TRBJ2-7, the V gene TRBV20-1; the D gene could be TRBD1 or TRBD2 (5 bases each). The CDR3 is 13 residues long. Trimming removed 5 bases at V and 1 base at J, with 12 bases between. Germline lookup yields CDR1 DFQATT and CDR2 SNEGSKA (reference sequence). The CDR3 DNA reads TGCAGTGCTGCGGGCAGGGCTTCCTACGAGCAGTACTTC. Translated: CSAAGRASYEQYF.

The genes are TRBV5-1 and TRBJ2-5; D is perhaps TRBD2 (6 bases). Trimming shortened V by 4 bases and J by 4 bases, and 17 bases separated the two germline ends. The CDR3 runs 15 residues. CDR1 is SGHRS, CDR2 YFSETQ, per germline. The CDR3 region is CASSLGNKGGETQYF. In nucleotides, the CDR3 is TGCGCCAGCAGCCTAGGGAACAAGGGAGGAGAGACCCAGTACTTC.

The chain couples TRBV12-3 or TRBV12-4 to TRBJ2-7; TRBD1 matches 7 bases. The length of the CDR3 is 12 residues. Trimming took 4 bases from V and 7 from J; bases not matched to a gene: 4. The CDR3 region has the DNA TGTGCCAGCAGTTCCGACAGGGAAGAGCAGTACTTC. Amino acid sequence: CASSSDREEQYF.

This clonotype was found many times. V and J are TRBV6-2 or TRBV6-3 and TRBJ1-5, with D possibly being TRBD1 (5 bases). V lost 0 bases, J lost 0 bases, and 15 bases lay in between. The CDR3 has 18 amino acids. Per germline, CDR1 MNHEY and CDR2 SVGEGT. The CDR3: CASSYSSGLGDSNQPQHF. The CDR3 DNA follows: TGTGCCAGCAGTTACTCGTCGGGACTTGGGGATAGCAATCAGCCCCAGCATTTT.

The chain combines TRBV18 with TRBJ2-7, with TRBD1 matching 10 bases. The trim removed 6 bases at V and 2 bases at J, leaving 7 bases unmatched. CDR3 length: 15 residues. Germline V lookup: CDR1 KGHSH, CDR2 LQKENI. CDR3 region: CASSPGQGDTYEQYF. CDR3 nucleotides: TGTGCCAGCTCTCCAGGACAGGGGGACACCTACGAGCAGTACTTC. The entire variable domain, with the rest obtained from reference TRBV18 and TRBJ2-7, is as follows: NAGVMQNPRHLVRRRGQEARLRCSPMKGHSHVYWYRQLPEEGLKFMVYLQKENIIDESGMPKERFSAEFPKEGPSILRIQQVVRGDSAAYFCASSPGQGDTYEQYFGPGTRLTVT.

This clonotype was detected a few times. The chain has TRBV12-3 or TRBV12-4 and TRBJ1-2, with TRBD1 matching over 7 bases. The CDR3 runs to 17 residues. With V trimmed by 5 bases and J by 1 base, 13 bases remained unmatched. Here the CDR3 reads CASSGRDSKRYNYGYTF. CDR3 coding DNA: TGTGCCAGCAGTGGCCGGGACAGCAAACGATATAACTATGGCTACACCTTC.

This clonotype was seen only once. Given a much more abundant clone one base away, this may be a read error. This chain links TRBV7-8 with TRBJ1-1; TRBD1 might be the D (5 bases). CDR1 and CDR2 from the germline V gene are SGHVS and FQNEAQ. CDR3 length equals 17 residues. CDR3 nucleotides: TGTGCCAGCGGCTTAGATTTCGGCAGGGACCTGAACACTGAAGCTTTCTTT. Its translation is CASGLDFGRDLNTEAFF. The variable domain in full, completed from reference TRBV7-8 and TRBJ1-1, reads GAGVSQSPRYKVAKRGQDVALRCDPISGHVSLFWYQQALGQGPEFLTYFQNEAQLDKSGLPSDRFFAERPEGSVSTLKIQRTQQEDSAVYLCASGLDFGRDLNTEAFFGQGTRLTVV.

This clonotype occurred once. One end of the junction fails to match germline, which may point to a read error. The rearrangement links TRBV30 to TRBJ1-1; tentative D call: TRBD1 (6 bases). This CDR3 contains 13 residues. Per the germline V gene, CDR1 is GTSNPN and CDR2 is SVGIG (reference sequence). The CDR3 loop is CTWAGQSNTEAFF. CDR3 DNA: TGTACCTGGGCCGGACAGTCAAACACTGAAGCTTTCTTT.

This clonotype has a handful of counts. The rearrangement joins TRBV7-9 to TRBJ2-3; D remains ambiguous. The CDR3 sequence is 13 residues long. Trimming pared 4 bases from V and 0 bases from J, leaving 5 bases between. CDR1 and CDR2 from the germline V gene are SEHNR and FQNEAQ (reference sequence). CDR3 nucleotide sequence: TGTGCCAGCAGCTCGTCTAGCACAGATACGCAGTATTTT. Encoded protein: CASSSSSTDTQYF. Filled out from reference TRBV7-9 and TRBJ2-3, the complete variable domain reads DTGVSQNPRHKITKRGQNVTFRCDPISEHNRLYWYRQTLGQGPEFLTYFQNEAQLEKSRLLSDRFSAERPKGSFSTLEIQRTEQGDSAMYLCASSSSSTDTQYFGPGTRLTVL.

The sample holds many counts of this clonotype. The chain has TRBV5-1 and TRBJ2-3; D remains unclear. V lost 0 bases to trimming and J lost 0 bases, with 11 bases between them. The CDR3 is 16 residues long. Germline CDR1 reads SGHRS; CDR2 reads YFSETQ. The CDR3 nucleotides are TGCGCCAGCAGCTTGGGGCCAGGAGCTAGCACAGATACGCAGTATTTT. Translating it yields CASSLGPGASTDTQYF.

This clonotype was seen at least ten times. CDR3 region: CASSWSGNEQYF. The DNA for the CDR3 is TGTGCCAGCAGTTGGAGCGGAAACGAGCAGTACTTC. The rearrangement links TRBV12-3 or TRBV12-4 to TRBJ2-7; perhaps TRBD2 as D (5 bases). V was cut by 4 bases and J by 5 bases, with 9 bases left in between. The CDR3 loop spans 12 amino acids.

V is TRBV7-8 and J is TRBJ1-2; TRBD1 might be the D (6 bases). V was cut by 2 bases and J by 4 bases, with 17 bases left in between. CDR3 size: 16 residues. Per germline, CDR1 SGHVS and CDR2 FQNEAQ. The CDR3 DNA is TGTGCCAGCAGCTTACGGATGGGGGGCCTGGGCTATGGCTACACCTTC. Its translation: CASSLRMGGLGYGYTF.

This sequence joins TRBV6-6 and TRBJ1-2, with D possibly matching TRBD1 (5 bases). The germline gives CDR1 MNHNY, CDR2 SVGAGI (reference sequence). CDR3 size: 10 residues. Trimming took off 8 bases at V and 8 bases at J, with 9 bases between the two ends. CDR3 bases: TGTGCCAGCTTTGGGGGAGGCTACACCTTC. Amino acid sequence: CASFGGGYTF.

This chain joins TRBV5-1 and TRBJ2-5, with 11 nucleotides matching TRBD1. The CDR3 is 15 amino acids. The trim removed 3 bases at V and 4 bases at J, leaving 5 bases unmatched. Looked up from germline, CDR1 is SGHRS and CDR2 is YFSETQ. The chain's CDR3 is CASSWTGGEGETQYF. Here the CDR3 DNA reads TGCGCCAGCAGCTGGACAGGGGGCGAGGGAGAGACCCAGTACTTC. The whole variable domain, remainder taken from reference TRBV5-1 and TRBJ2-5, is KAGVTQTPRYLIKTRGQQVTLSCSPISGHRSVSWYQQTPGQGLQFLFEYFSETQRNKGNFPGRFSGRQFSNSRSEMNVSTLELGDSALYLCASSWTGGEGETQYFGPGTRLLVL.

This clonotype was seen a few times. The J gene is TRBJ2-1, the V gene TRBV3-1, with unresolved D. Germline CDR1 and CDR2: LGHDT and YNNKEL (reference sequence). The CDR3 is 14 amino acids. The V end was cut by 7 bases, the J end by 4 bases, with 14 bases between. This CDR3 is CASTESRLYNEQFF. For the CDR3, the DNA is TGTGCCAGCACCGAATCGAGACTTTACAATGAGCAGTTCTTC.

This clonotype has just a few counts. V gene TRBV24-1 combines with J gene TRBJ1-5, with a possible D match to TRBD1 (6 bases). Trimming shortened V by 4 bases and J by 3 bases, and 9 bases separated the two germline ends. Germline values: CDR1 KGHDR, CDR2 SFDVKD. The CDR3 runs to 14 residues. The CDR3 DNA reads as TGTGCCACCAGTGAACAGGGTCTCAATCAGCCCCAGCATTTT. This codes for CATSEQGLNQPQHF.

The genes are TRBV2 and TRBJ1-1; D might be TRBD1 (5 bases). This CDR3 is 14 amino acids long. V dropped 4 bases and J dropped 5 bases, with 14 bases sitting between them. Germline-derived CDR1 and CDR2 are SNHLY and FYNNEI. CDR3 in DNA: TGTGCCAGCAGTGGGGACCAGGTGGTTACTGAAGCTTTCTTT. This translates into CASSGDQVVTEAFF. Combining the CDR3 with reference TRBV2 and TRBJ1-1 gives the whole variable domain EPEVTQTPSHQVTQMGQEVILRCVPISNHLYFYWYRQILGQKVEFLVSFYNNEISEKSEIFDDQFSVERPDGSNFTLKIRSTKLEDSAMYFCASSGDQVVTEAFFGQGTRLTVV.

This chain links TRBV3-1 with TRBJ2-1, with 9 bases aligning to TRBD1. Trimming removed 1 base from V and 4 bases from J; junction bases left unmatched: 11. Germline V gene data show CDR1 as LGHDT and CDR2 as YNNKEL (reference sequence). This CDR3 contains 18 residues. CDR3 residues: CASSQGGSGQGFYNEQFF. The DNA of the CDR3 is TGTGCCAGCAGCCAAGGCGGCTCGGGACAGGGTTTTTACAATGAGCAGTTCTTC.

This clonotype was detected only a few times. This chain links TRBV3-1 with TRBJ2-7; perhaps TRBD1 as D (5 bases). The CDR3 spans 12 residues. The germline V and J ends were trimmed by 1 base and 4 bases, with 5 bases remaining between them. Looked up from germline, CDR1 is LGHDT and CDR2 is YNNKEL (reference sequence). In DNA form, the CDR3 reads TGTGCCAGCAGCCAAGCAGGGTACGAGCAGTACTTC. Residues: CASSQAGYEQYF.

A single count supports this clonotype. At one boundary the junction diverges from the germline segment, which might be a read error. The chain carries TRBV25-1 and TRBJ1-1; unclear D gene. CDR1 is MGHDK and CDR2 is SYGVNS in the germline V gene. The CDR3 covers 15 residues. CDR3 loop: CASRNFYDLNAEAFF. The CDR3 nucleotides read TGTGCCAGCAGAAATTTTTATGACCTGAACGCTGAAGCTTTCTTT.

The V gene is TRBV9, the J gene TRBJ2-3, with 14 bases aligning to TRBD2. Unmatched junction bases numbered 6, after V lost 4 bases and J lost 5 bases. The germline CDR1 and CDR2 sequences are SGDLS and YYNGEE. The CDR3 loop spans 16 amino acids. CDR3 sequence (DNA): TGTGCCAGCAGCCCAGGACTAGCGGGGGGCGTAGATACGCAGTATTTT. Its translation: CASSPGLAGGVDTQYF.

The genes are TRBV6-2 or TRBV6-3 and TRBJ2-5; D is ambiguous. This CDR3 is built from 13 residues. Germline V gene data show CDR1 as MNHEY and CDR2 as SVGEGT. Trimming shortened V by 6 bases and J by 2 bases, and 10 bases separated the two germline ends. The DNA for the CDR3 is TGTGCCAGCAGCGGCGAACAGCAAGAGACCCAGTACTTC. As protein: CASSGEQQETQYF.

The gene calls are TRBV3-1 and TRBJ2-7, with D unresolved. The CDR3 runs to 13 residues. CDR1 and CDR2 from the germline V gene are LGHDT and YNNKEL (reference sequence). Trimming cost V 5 bases and J 2 bases, with 10 bases left between them. The CDR3 protein is CASSAGGAYEQYF. CDR3 bases: TGTGCCAGCAGCGCCGGTGGGGCCTACGAGCAGTACTTC.

The V gene is TRBV5-1, the J gene TRBJ2-3; tentatively, D is TRBD2 (6 bases). Germline assignment: CDR1 SGHRS and CDR2 YFSETQ. The CDR3 contains 16 residues. V gave up 6 bases and J gave up 0 bases, with 17 bases separating them. The CDR3 is CASTLGLTTSTDTQYF. The DNA of the CDR3 is TGCGCCAGCACCCTGGGACTCACAACTAGCACAGATACGCAGTATTTT.

This clonotype was recorded a few times. The chain couples TRBV14 to TRBJ1-2; TRBD1 agrees at 9 bases. Germline V CDR1 and CDR2: SGHDN, FVKESK. Trimming removed 6 bases from V and 8 bases from J; junction bases left unmatched: 13. CDR3 size: 15 residues. CDR3 bases: TGTGCCAGCAGGGGAGTCCGGGACAGGGATGGCGGCTACACCTTC. This translates into CASRGVRDRDGGYTF.

Many counts were recorded for this clonotype. The chain couples TRBV5-1 to TRBJ2-3; TRBD2 aligns across 11 bases. Per germline, CDR1 SGHRS and CDR2 YFSETQ. Trimming cost V 4 bases and J 1 base; bases outside gene matches: 5. CDR3 length: 16 amino acids. This CDR3 is CASSAQLAGGTDTQYF. DNA of the CDR3: TGCGCCAGCAGCGCCCAACTAGCGGGGGGCACAGATACGCAGTATTTT.